Below are 19 T cell receptor beta chains sequenced from a single sample in a study of molecular identifiers for immune sequencing clone quantification. A single record per CDR3 protein comes from TCRdb applying MiXCR to the PCR reads. The sample consists of about 640,000 distinct CDR3 sequences, 15% to 20% of them appearing once. The sequencing input was naive CD8+ T cells from blood, with Jurkat cell RNA spiked in. The subset here: FACS-sorted CD8+CD4-CCR7+CD45RA+ naive T cells. The receptors were gathered from a human donor in good health. Some libraries in this study had Jurkat cell RNA spiked in.

This clonotype was seen at least ten times. This chain uses TRBV27 with TRBJ2-3; TRBD2 matches 7 bases. The germline V gene has CDR1 MNHEY and CDR2 SMNVEV (reference sequence). The CDR3 spans 16 residues. V shed 4 bases, J shed 4 bases, and the junction held 11 bases outside the gene matches. The CDR3: CASSWRLAVAADTQYF. As DNA, the CDR3 is TGTGCCAGCAGTTGGAGGCTAGCGGTTGCTGCAGATACGCAGTATTTT.

Regarding this clonotype: A much larger clone sits a single nucleotide away, making a read error possible. The chain joins TRBV7-2 to TRBJ2-7, with D perhaps TRBD1 (6 bases). Germline lookup yields CDR1 SGHTA and CDR2 FQGNSA. The length of the CDR3 is 15 residues. The ends were cut back, 2 bases at V and 5 bases at J, with 16 bases in the middle. The CDR3 sequence is CASSLIEDSADEQYF. In DNA form, the CDR3 reads TGTGCCAGCAGCTTAATTGAGGACAGCGCCGACGAGCAGTACTTC.

The chain links TRBV28 to TRBJ1-6, with a weak D call TRBD1 (5 bases). Trimming removed 6 bases from V and 4 bases from J, with 25 bases in between. The CDR3 loop spans 19 amino acids. CDR1 is MDHEN and CDR2 is SYDVKM in the germline V gene. CDR3 nucleotides: TGTGCCAGCAGCTTGCGGGTTATCGGGCGGGACCTTTATAATTCACCCCTCCACTTT. Protein sequence: CASSLRVIGRDLYNSPLHF.

As concerns this clonotype: A read error may explain this, as a much larger clone is one base away. V gene TRBV10-3 combines with J gene TRBJ2-5; D unclear. Germline loops: CDR1 ENHRY, CDR2 SYGVKD. CDR3 length equals 13 residues. CDR3 loop: CAINGGNQETQHF. In DNA form, the CDR3 reads TGTGCCATCAACGGCGGTAACCAAGAGACCCAGCACTTC.

In the case of this clonotype: A much more abundant neighbour one base away suggests this may be a read error. The chain links TRBV28 to TRBJ2-7, with TRBD1 matching over 7 bases. Germline lookup yields CDR1 MDHEN and CDR2 SYDVKM. The CDR3 has 15 residues. Trimming took 10 bases from V and 2 from J; bases not matched to a gene: 14. CDR3 sequence: CANSPDRALTYEQYF. The CDR3 DNA is TGTGCCAACAGCCCCGACAGGGCCCTTACCTACGAGCAGTACTTC.

The chain joins TRBV4-3 to TRBJ2-1; the match to TRBD2 covers 7 bases. There are 15 residues in the CDR3. Per the germline V gene, CDR1 is LGHNA and CDR2 is YSLEER. With 3 bases clipped from V and 6 bases from J, the junction kept 8 bases outside the gene matches. For the CDR3, the DNA is TGCGCCAGCAGCCAGTGGGCTAGCGGCGGCAATGAGCAGTTCTTC. Amino acids: CASSQWASGGNEQFF.

Comment on this clonotype: This may stem from a read error, because a much larger clone lies one nucleotide away. The CDR3 ends on some other residue instead of the conserved phenylalanine or tryptophan, so this is likely a read error. The rearrangement joins TRBV2 to TRBJ2-5; 7 nucleotides line up with TRBD2. Trimming took 4 bases from V and 1 from J; bases not matched to a gene: 3. This CDR3 contains 14 residues. Germline V gene lookup returns CDR1 SNHLY and CDR2 FYNNEI. For the CDR3, the DNA is TGTGCCAGCAGTGGACTAGCTAGCCAAGAGACCCAGTACTCC. Translation gives CASSGLASQETQYS.

This clonotype was seen many times. The chain couples TRBV13 to TRBJ2-3; 9 bases fit TRBD2. The V gene end was trimmed by 5 bases and the J gene end by 0 bases; junction bases not matched to a gene: 6. Germline assignment: CDR1 PRHDT and CDR2 FYEKMQ (reference sequence). The CDR3 contains 16 residues. The CDR3 spells CASSPVTSGSTDTQYF. The DNA for the CDR3 is TGTGCCAGCAGCCCGGTGACTAGCGGTAGCACAGATACGCAGTATTTT.

In this sample, this clonotype turned up a few times. The rearrangement uses TRBV19 and TRBJ2-3; weak D call: TRBD2 (6 bases). Trimming left V 0 bases short and J 3 bases short, with 13 bases between. Germline-derived CDR1 and CDR2 are LNHDA and SQIVND (reference sequence). The CDR3 length is 16 residues. CDR3 sequence (DNA): TGTGCCAGTAGTATAGATCCCTGGGGGGTTACAGATACGCAGTATTTT. Protein: CASSIDPWGVTDTQYF.

This clonotype was seen only a few times. In DNA, the CDR3 is TGCGCCAGCAGCTACGGGACGCTAGATGAGCAGTTCTTC. Residues: CASSYGTLDEQFF. The chain is built from TRBV5-1 and TRBJ2-1; D tentatively fits TRBD1 or TRBD2 (5 bases each). This CDR3 spans 13 amino acids. The germline V gene has CDR1 SGHRS and CDR2 YFSETQ. Trimming left V 3 bases short and J 8 bases short, with 12 bases between. The whole variable domain, filled in from reference TRBV5-1 and TRBJ2-1, reads KAGVTQTPRYLIKTRGQQVTLSCSPISGHRSVSWYQQTPGQGLQFLFEYFSETQRNKGNFPGRFSGRQFSNSRSEMNVSTLELGDSALYLCASSYGTLDEQFFGPGTRLTVL.

This clonotype showed up many times. The gene calls are TRBV7-8 and TRBJ1-1; 9 nucleotides align to TRBD1. Germline values: CDR1 SGHVS, CDR2 FQNEAQ. V was pared by 5 bases and J by 10 bases, with 14 bases of the junction left unmatched. The CDR3 spans 15 residues. CDR3 residues: CASSLYTTGGEGAFF. DNA for the CDR3: TGTGCCAGCAGCCTTTACACTACAGGGGGCGAAGGAGCTTTCTTT.

This clonotype was observed at least ten times. J is TRBJ2-3 and V is TRBV20-1; no clear D gene. The CDR3 extends over 16 amino acids. Trimming pared 2 bases from V and 0 bases from J, leaving 15 bases between. The V gene's germline CDR1 is DFQATT and CDR2 SNEGSKA (reference sequence). The CDR3 DNA reads as TGCAGTGCTAGATGGTTGGTTTGGGGAAGCACAGATACGCAGTATTTT. This translates into CSARWLVWGSTDTQYF.

This clonotype was seen many times. The rearrangement uses TRBV12-5 and TRBJ2-1, with D possibly being TRBD2 (5 bases). Germline V gene data show CDR1 as LGHNT and CDR2 as FRNRAP. Trimming removed 3 bases at V and 0 bases at J, with 15 bases between. This CDR3 is 17 amino acids long. The CDR3 loop reads CASGFDGVKHSYNEQFF. The CDR3 DNA is TGTGCTAGTGGTTTCGACGGGGTTAAACACTCCTACAATGAGCAGTTCTTC.

V gene TRBV6-5 combines with J gene TRBJ1-2, with 9 bases that match TRBD1. CDR3 length equals 15 residues. V was clipped by 0 bases and J by 10 bases; unmatched bases: 9. The germline V gene encodes CDR1 MNHEY and CDR2 SVGAGI. CDR3 coding DNA: TGTGCCAGCAGTTACTCGATACAGGGGGCCCATGACTACACCTTC. As protein: CASSYSIQGAHDYTF.

There are a few counts of this clonotype. The rearrangement uses TRBV5-4 and TRBJ2-5; maybe TRBD1 (5 bases). V shed 4 bases and J shed 4 bases, with 17 bases lying between them. Germline V lookup: CDR1 SGHNT, CDR2 YYREEE (reference sequence). This CDR3 region has 15 residues. The CDR3 coding sequence is TGTGCCAGCAGCGGGTGGCAGGGTTCAGGAGAGACCCAGTACTTC. It specifies CASSGWQGSGETQYF.

This clonotype was seen repeatedly, ten times or more. The J gene is TRBJ2-7, the V gene TRBV27, with 11 bases lining up with TRBD2. There are 15 residues in the CDR3. Unmatched junction bases numbered 5, after V lost 5 bases and J lost 2 bases. From germline, CDR1 is MNHEY and CDR2 SMNVEV (reference sequence). The CDR3 region has the DNA TGTGCCAGCAGTCGGGGACTAGCGGAGACCTACGAGCAGTACTTC. Amino acids: CASSRGLAETYEQYF.

The sample holds many counts of this clonotype. The chain recombines TRBV4-3 with TRBJ2-7; no reliable D call. Per the germline V gene, CDR1 is LGHNA and CDR2 is YSLEER. The V end lost 4 bases, the J end lost 7 bases, and 23 bases lay between the germline ends. This CDR3 has 16 amino acids. This chain's CDR3 is CASSPSTASPPGEQYF. CDR3 coding DNA: TGCGCCAGCAGCCCATCGACGGCGTCGCCCCCTGGGGAGCAGTACTTC.

This clonotype was seen ten or more times. One junction end does not reproduce the germline sequence, and a read error may be involved. The V gene is TRBV12-3 or TRBV12-4, the J gene TRBJ2-7, with 8 nucleotides matching TRBD2. The CDR3 spans 13 residues. The CDR3 sequence: CASSLAGFDEQYF. The DNA of the CDR3 is TGTGCCAGCAGCTTAGCGGGGTTTGACGAGCAGTACTTC.

The rearrangement uses TRBV30 and TRBJ1-1; D uncertain. The CDR3 spans 13 residues. The germline V gene has CDR1 GTSNPN and CDR2 SVGIG (reference sequence). Trimming took off 5 bases at V and 6 bases at J, with 16 bases between the two ends. CDR3 nucleotide sequence: TGTGCCTGGCGACCATGGATCTCCCCTGAAGCTTTCTTT. This sequence encodes CAWRPWISPEAFF. The full variable domain, its missing parts supplied by reference TRBV30 and TRBJ1-1, is SQTIHQWPATLVQPVGSPLSLECTVEGTSNPNLYWYRQAAGRGLQLLFYSVGIGQISSEVPQNLSASRPQDRQFILSSKKLLLSDSGFYLCAWRPWISPEAFFGQGTRLTVV.